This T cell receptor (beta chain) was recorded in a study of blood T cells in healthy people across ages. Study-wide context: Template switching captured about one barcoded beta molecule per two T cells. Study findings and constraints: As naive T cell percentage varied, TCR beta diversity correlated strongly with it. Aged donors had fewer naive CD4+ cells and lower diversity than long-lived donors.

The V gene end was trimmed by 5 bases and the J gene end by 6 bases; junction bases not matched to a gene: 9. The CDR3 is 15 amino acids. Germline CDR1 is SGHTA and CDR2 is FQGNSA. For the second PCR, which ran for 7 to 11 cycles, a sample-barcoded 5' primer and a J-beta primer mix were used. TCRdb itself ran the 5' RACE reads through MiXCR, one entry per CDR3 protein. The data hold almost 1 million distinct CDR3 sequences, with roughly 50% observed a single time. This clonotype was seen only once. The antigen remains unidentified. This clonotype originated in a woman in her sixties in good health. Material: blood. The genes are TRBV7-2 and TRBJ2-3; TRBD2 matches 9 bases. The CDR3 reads CASSPYAGGHDTQYF. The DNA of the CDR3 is TGTGCCAGCAGCCCTTACGCGGGAGGGCATGATACGCAGTATTTT.